This TCR beta chain appears in the sequencing data of a study of shared clonotypes between healthy human individuals. Into CD45RA+ naive and CD45RA-negative memory subsets, the CD4+ cells were split. Study-level findings and limits: Though the depth was large, rarefaction showed that sorted-subset sequencing was incomplete. The four-donor shared clonotypes exceeded non-shared clonotypes in generation probability, with non-shared ones scoring lower.

The assay used deep level. Sequenced by immunoSEQ multiplex PCR; TCRdb stores in-frame clones only, minus some. The sample yields over 1.4 million clones, around 95% seen once. In regard to this clone: Its target is unknown.

The sequencing input was naive CD4+ T cells sorted from blood. This sample's subset: CD45RA+ positively selected. This sequence was found in a man younger than 40 in good health.

The CDR3 loop is CSVVKKAGAADTQYF. DNA of the CDR3: TGCAGCGTTGTGAAAAAAGCGGGAGCCGCAGATACGCAGTATTTT. This chain connects TRBV29-1 to TRBJ2-3; 8 positions agree with TRBD2. The CDR3 is 15 amino acids. Germline-derived CDR1 and CDR2 are SQVTM and ANQGSEA. The junction had 10 bases not matched to a gene; V was cut back by 4 bases and J by 4 bases.